This T cell receptor beta chain stems from a study of T cell changes during pregnancy in multiple sclerosis. Trimming removed 5 bases from V and 5 bases from J; junction bases left unmatched: 8. The CDR3 totals 15 residues. CDR1 and CDR2 (germline): SGHTA, FQGNSA. The protocol was immunoSEQ multiplex PCR, while the TCRdb copy is restricted to in-frame clones and leaves out a portion. Of tens of thousands of clones in the sample, 92% were seen once. The rearrangement links TRBV7-2 to TRBJ2-5, with TRBD2 matching 10 bases. The specimen was CD4+ T cells from peripheral blood mononuclear cells, collected after pregnancy. This sequence was found in a female donor with multiple sclerosis, enrolled in a pregnancy study. The CDR3 spells CASSPKRGGGETQYF. CDR3 sequence (DNA): TGTGCCAGCAGCCCAAAGCGGGGGGGCGGGGAGACCCAGTACTTC.